This TCR beta chain was captured in a study of blood T cell repertoires in COVID-19. On the study more broadly: In each case, the material was cDNA or gDNA derived from T cells, B-cell-depleted T cells, or PBMCs.

Unmatched junction bases numbered 7, after V lost 10 bases and J lost 6 bases. Germline lookup yields CDR1 SEHNR and CDR2 FQNEAQ (reference sequence). This CDR3 contains 13 residues. Authors' analysis steps: Reference gene primer amplification gave nucleated cell count estimates. Using immunoSEQ multiplex PCR, the repertoire was profiled, and TCRdb retains in-frame clones only, with some absent. That table supplies the V and J calls and clone size; D and trimming were determined from the DNA. The table records 150,000 to 200,000 clones, 70% to 90% of them present only once. The specimen was peripheral blood. The TCR comes from a man between 18 and 35 years old who had recovered from COVID-19. The chain employs TRBV7-9 and TRBJ2-7, with TRBD2 identical over 12 bases. In DNA, the CDR3 is TGTGCCATCTCGGGACTAGCGGGCGGCGAGCAGTACTTC. Protein: CAISGLAGGEQYF.